One and the same sample provided the 6 T cell receptor beta chains below, sequenced in a study of cytomegalovirus exposure and HLA in healthy donors. The PCR had 60 Vbeta and 13 Jbeta primers. Only in-frame clones appear in the TCRdb table, and some are missing; sequencing was by immunoSEQ multiplex PCR. The sample yields 150,000 to 200,000 clones, 75% to 85% seen once. The sequenced sample consisted of PBMCs. The receptors stem from a boy between 5 and 17 years old in good health and CMV-seronegative.

This chain uses TRBV5-5 with TRBJ1-2; D remains ambiguous. This CDR3 spans 11 amino acids. CDR1 and CDR2 (germline): SGHKS, YYEKEE (reference sequence). Trimming took off 0 bases at V and 14 bases at J, with 11 bases between the two ends. In DNA form, the CDR3 reads TGTGCCAGCAGCTTGGCCGGTCCCTATACCTTC. Its translation: CASSLAGPYTF.

The rearrangement uses TRBV4-1 and TRBJ1-1; TRBD1 might be the D (5 bases). CDR1 and CDR2 (germline): MGHRA, YSYEKL. This CDR3 comprises 12 residues. The V and J ends lost 10 bases and 6 bases respectively, with 15 bases between them. CDR3 nucleotides: TGCGCCACTCGAAACGGGGGGGCTGAAGCTTTCTTT. It is translated as CATRNGGAEAFF.

In its sample, this clone was seen once. The gene calls are TRBV6-5 and TRBJ2-7; the match to TRBD1 covers 9 bases. This CDR3 has 16 amino acids. V lost 2 bases to trimming and J lost 4 bases; unmatched junction nucleotides: 9. Germline CDR1 MNHEY, CDR2 SVGAGI. The CDR3 bases are TGTGCCAGCAGTTACAGGGGACAGGGAGTAACTTACGAGCAGTACTTC. It codes for CASSYRGQGVTYEQYF.

The chain joins TRBV30 to TRBJ2-7; D possibly corresponds to TRBD2 (5 bases). V was shortened by 2 bases and J by 0 bases, with 8 bases between the two germline ends. The CDR3 is made up of 13 amino acids. CDR1 and CDR2 (germline): GTSNPN, SVGIG (reference sequence). The CDR3 is CAWSYGVSYEQYF. The CDR3 coding sequence is TGTGCCTGGAGTTACGGGGTCTCCTACGAGCAGTACTTC.

This clone has more than one count but fewer than ten. The gene calls are TRBV30 and TRBJ1-4; 9 nucleotides agree with TRBD1. J lost 10 bases, V lost 1 base, and 10 bases had no gene match. Germline CDR1 and CDR2: GTSNPN and SVGIG (reference sequence). This CDR3 comprises 15 residues. The CDR3 coding sequence is TGTGCCTGGAGTGCTTTCCAGAGACAGGGGGGAAAACTGTTTTTT. It yields the protein CAWSAFQRQGGKLFF.

With regard to this clone: A read error may produce the germline difference seen at one junction end. The rearrangement links TRBV7-7 to TRBJ2-2; maybe TRBD1 (6 bases). CDR3 length equals 16 residues. Germline V gives CDR1 SSHAT, CDR2 FNYEAQ (reference sequence). This chain's CDR3 is CASSQTGLRGTGELFF. CDR3 nucleotides: TGTGCTAGCAGCCAAACAGGGCTGCGAGGCACCGGGGAGCTGTTTTTT. Variable domain in full (rest from reference TRBV7-7 and TRBJ2-2): GAGVSQSPRYKVTKRGQDVTLRCDPISSHATLYWYQQALGQGPEFLTYFNYEAQPDKSGLPSDRFSAERPEGSISTLTIQRTEQRDSAMYRCASSQTGLRGTGELFFGEGSRLTVL.